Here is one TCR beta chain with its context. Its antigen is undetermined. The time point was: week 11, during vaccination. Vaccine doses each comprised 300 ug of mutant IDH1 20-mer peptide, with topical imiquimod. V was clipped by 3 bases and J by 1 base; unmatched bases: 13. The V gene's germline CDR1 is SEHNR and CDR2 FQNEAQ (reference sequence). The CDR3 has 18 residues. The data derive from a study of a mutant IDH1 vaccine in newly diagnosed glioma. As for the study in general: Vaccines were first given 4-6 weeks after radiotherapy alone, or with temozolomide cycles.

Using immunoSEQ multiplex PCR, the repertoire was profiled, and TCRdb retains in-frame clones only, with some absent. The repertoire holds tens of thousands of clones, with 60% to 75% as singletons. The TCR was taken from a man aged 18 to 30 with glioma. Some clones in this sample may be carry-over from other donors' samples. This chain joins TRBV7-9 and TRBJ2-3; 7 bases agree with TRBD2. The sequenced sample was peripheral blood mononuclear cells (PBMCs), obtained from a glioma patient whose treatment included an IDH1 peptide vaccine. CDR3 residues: CASSFGRGTGGRTDTQYF. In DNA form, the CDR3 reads TGTGCCAGCAGCTTTGGGCGGGGCACGGGGGGACGCACAGATACGCAGTATTTT. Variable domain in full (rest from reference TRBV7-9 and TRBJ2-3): DTGVSQNPRHKITKRGQNVTFRCDPISEHNRLYWYRQTLGQGPEFLTYFQNEAQLEKSRLLSDRFSAERPKGSFSTLEIQRTEQGDSAMYLCASSFGRGTGGRTDTQYFGPGTRLTVL.